These 4 T cell receptor beta chains came from one sample sequenced in a study of cytomegalovirus exposure and HLA in healthy donors. PCR primers comprised 60 Vbeta and 13 Jbeta primers. Profiled with immunoSEQ multiplex PCR; TCRdb holds only in-frame clones, not every one. The sample contains roughly 80,000 clones, over 60% of which appear only once. Sequences were obtained from PBMCs. Every receptor here comes from a male donor in good health and CMV-seropositive.

The chain uses TRBV6-5 and TRBJ2-1, with 12 bases aligning to TRBD1. This CDR3 spans 14 amino acids. V lost 8 bases, J lost 10 bases, and 9 bases stayed unmatched. Germline V gene lookup returns CDR1 MNHEY and CDR2 SVGAGI. The CDR3 DNA reads as TGTGCCAGCCCCAGCGGGACAGGGGGCAGAGAGCAGTTCTTC. It yields the protein CASPSGTGGREQFF.

This rearrangement joins TRBV28 to TRBJ2-3; 11 positions agree with TRBD1. With V trimmed by 3 bases and J by 7 bases, 9 bases remained unmatched. The germline V gene encodes CDR1 MDHEN and CDR2 SYDVKM. The CDR3 has 16 residues. CDR3 region: CASSLPGQGDVNTQYF. The DNA of the CDR3 is TGTGCCAGCAGTTTGCCGGGACAGGGGGATGTAAATACGCAGTATTTT.

The chain has TRBV6-1 and TRBJ1-2; D is uncertain. V was shortened by 5 bases and J by 1 base, with 11 bases between the two germline ends. The CDR3 covers 14 residues. Germline CDR1 is MNHNS and CDR2 is SASEGT. The CDR3 is CASSLEHFNYGYTF. DNA for the CDR3: TGTGCCAGCAGTCTGGAGCACTTTAACTATGGCTACACCTTC.

The chain employs TRBV11-1 and TRBJ2-1; no clear D. CDR3 size: 12 residues. Germline CDR1 and CDR2: SGHAT and FQDESV (reference sequence). V dropped 2 bases and J dropped 5 bases, with 4 bases sitting between them. The CDR3 coding sequence is TGTGCCAGCAGCTTACAGGACAATGAGCAGTTCTTC. It encodes CASSLQDNEQFF.